This TCR beta chain was identified in a study of response to subunit inactivated influenza vaccine. Each CDR3 protein gets one entry after TCRdb re-called the RT-PCR reads with MiXCR. The table lists about 800,000 distinct CDR3 sequences, 21% of them singletons. The CDR3 length is 12 residues. V was pared by 3 bases and J by 13 bases, with 6 bases of the junction left unmatched. Germline CDR1 and CDR2: SNHLY and FYNNEI. This sample comprised PBMCs from blood, obtained around 5 days after vaccination. This chain joins TRBV2 and TRBJ2-1; 7 nucleotides line up with TRBD1. The origin of this receptor is a man in his fifties who received an inactivated influenza vaccine. The CDR3 DNA is TGTGCCAGCAGTGAGAACAGGGGACCCCAGTTCTTC. Encoded protein: CASSENRGPQFF.